The T cell receptor (beta chain) under discussion was sequenced for a study of blood T cell repertoires in COVID-19. Turning to the study itself: PBMCs, B-cell-depleted T cells, or T cells provided the cDNA or gDNA that made up the material.

The assay was immunoSEQ multiplex PCR, and TCRdb's table has in-frame clones only and misses some. The profile shows roughly 130,000 clones, more than 60% of them singletons. CDR3 length equals 18 residues. CDR1 is LGHNA and CDR2 is YNFKEQ in the germline V gene. V shed 0 bases and J 5 bases; nucleotides not matched to a gene: 10. The J gene is TRBJ2-2, the V gene TRBV4-2; TRBD2 matches 9 bases. This receptor was obtained from a man aged 45-65 years with acute or convalescent COVID-19. The sequencing sample was made of peripheral blood. This chain's CDR3 is CASSQEPRTSATTGELFF. CDR3 DNA sequence: TGTGCCAGCAGCCAAGAACCTCGGACTAGCGCTACGACCGGGGAGCTGTTTTTT.